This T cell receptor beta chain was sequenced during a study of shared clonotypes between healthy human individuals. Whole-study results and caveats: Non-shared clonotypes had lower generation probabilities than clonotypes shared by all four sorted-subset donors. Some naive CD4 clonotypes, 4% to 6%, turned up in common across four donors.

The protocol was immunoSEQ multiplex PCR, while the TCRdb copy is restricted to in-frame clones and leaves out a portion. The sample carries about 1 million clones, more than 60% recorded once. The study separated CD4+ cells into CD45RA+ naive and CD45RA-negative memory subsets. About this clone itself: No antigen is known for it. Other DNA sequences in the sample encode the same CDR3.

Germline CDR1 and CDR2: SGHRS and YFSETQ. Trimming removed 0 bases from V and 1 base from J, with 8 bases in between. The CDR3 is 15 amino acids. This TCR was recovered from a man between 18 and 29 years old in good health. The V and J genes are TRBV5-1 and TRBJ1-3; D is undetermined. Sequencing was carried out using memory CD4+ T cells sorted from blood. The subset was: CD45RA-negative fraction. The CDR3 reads CASSLDSRSGNTIYF. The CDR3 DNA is TGCGCCAGCAGCTTGGACTCCCGATCTGGAAACACCATATATTTT.